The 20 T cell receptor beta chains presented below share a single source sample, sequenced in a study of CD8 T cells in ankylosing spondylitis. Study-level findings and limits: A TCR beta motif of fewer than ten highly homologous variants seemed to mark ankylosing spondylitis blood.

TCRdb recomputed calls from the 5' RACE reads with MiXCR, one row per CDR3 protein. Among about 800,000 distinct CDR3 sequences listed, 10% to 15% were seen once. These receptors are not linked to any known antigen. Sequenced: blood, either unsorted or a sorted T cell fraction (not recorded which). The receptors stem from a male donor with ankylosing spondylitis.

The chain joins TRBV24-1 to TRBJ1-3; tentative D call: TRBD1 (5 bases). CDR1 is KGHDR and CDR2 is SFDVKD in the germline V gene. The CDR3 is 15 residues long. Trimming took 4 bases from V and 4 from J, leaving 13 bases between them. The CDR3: CATSEAGTGGNTIYF. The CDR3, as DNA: TGTGCCACCAGTGAGGCCGGGACGGGCGGAAACACCATATATTTT.

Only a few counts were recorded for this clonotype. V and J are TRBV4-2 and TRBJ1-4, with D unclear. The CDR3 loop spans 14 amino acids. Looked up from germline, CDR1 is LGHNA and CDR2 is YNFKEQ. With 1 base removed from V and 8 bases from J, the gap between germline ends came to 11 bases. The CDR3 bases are TGTGCCAGCAGCCAAGGCTGGACGGGGGAAAAACTGTTTTTT. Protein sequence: CASSQGWTGEKLFF.

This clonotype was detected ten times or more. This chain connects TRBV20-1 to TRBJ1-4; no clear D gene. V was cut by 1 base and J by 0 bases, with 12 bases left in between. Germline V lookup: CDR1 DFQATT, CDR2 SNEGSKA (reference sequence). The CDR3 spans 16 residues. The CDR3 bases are TGCAGTGCTAGAGGTCTCCGTTCAGCAACTAATGAAAAACTGTTTTTT. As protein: CSARGLRSATNEKLFF.

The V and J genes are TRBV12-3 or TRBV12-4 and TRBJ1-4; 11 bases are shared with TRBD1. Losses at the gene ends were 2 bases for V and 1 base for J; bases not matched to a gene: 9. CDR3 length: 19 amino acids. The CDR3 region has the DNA TGTGCCAGCAGTTTAAGGAGGACAGGGGGCGAGGAAACTAATGAAAAACTGTTTTTT. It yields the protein CASSLRRTGGEETNEKLFF.

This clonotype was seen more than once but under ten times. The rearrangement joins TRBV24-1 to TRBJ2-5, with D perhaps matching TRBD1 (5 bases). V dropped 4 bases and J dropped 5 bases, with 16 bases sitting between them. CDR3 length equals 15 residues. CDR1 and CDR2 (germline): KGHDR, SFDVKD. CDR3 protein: CATSDPETAGETQYF. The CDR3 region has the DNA TGTGCCACCAGTGACCCTGAGACAGCAGGGGAGACCCAGTACTTC.

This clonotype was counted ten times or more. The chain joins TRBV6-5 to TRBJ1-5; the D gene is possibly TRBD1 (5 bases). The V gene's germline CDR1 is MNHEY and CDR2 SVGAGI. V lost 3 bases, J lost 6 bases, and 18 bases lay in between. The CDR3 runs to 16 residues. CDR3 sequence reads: CASSYGAPESGQPQHF. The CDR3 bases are TGTGCCAGCAGTTATGGGGCGCCCGAGTCTGGTCAGCCCCAGCATTTT.

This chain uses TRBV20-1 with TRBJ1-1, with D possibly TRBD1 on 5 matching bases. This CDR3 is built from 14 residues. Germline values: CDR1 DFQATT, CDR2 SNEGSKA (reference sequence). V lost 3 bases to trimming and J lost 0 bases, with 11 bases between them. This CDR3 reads CSASGGTMNTEAFF. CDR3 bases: TGCAGTGCTAGCGGGGGGACCATGAACACTGAAGCTTTCTTT.

The CDR3 reads CASRRGEGQSYNEQFF. DNA for the CDR3: TGCGCCAGCAGGAGGGGGGAGGGCCAGTCCTACAATGAGCAGTTCTTC. This chain connects TRBV5-1 to TRBJ2-1; D may be TRBD2 (7 bases). The CDR3 extends over 16 amino acids. Trimming shortened V by 5 bases and J by 1 base, and 16 bases separated the two germline ends. CDR1 SGHRS and CDR2 YFSETQ come from the germline V gene.

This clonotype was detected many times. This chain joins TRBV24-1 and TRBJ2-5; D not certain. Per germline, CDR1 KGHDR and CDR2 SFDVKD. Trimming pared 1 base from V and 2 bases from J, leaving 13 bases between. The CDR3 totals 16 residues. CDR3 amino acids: CATSDFGRRRQETQYF. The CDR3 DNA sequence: TGTGCCACCAGTGATTTTGGTCGGAGAAGGCAAGAGACCCAGTACTTC.

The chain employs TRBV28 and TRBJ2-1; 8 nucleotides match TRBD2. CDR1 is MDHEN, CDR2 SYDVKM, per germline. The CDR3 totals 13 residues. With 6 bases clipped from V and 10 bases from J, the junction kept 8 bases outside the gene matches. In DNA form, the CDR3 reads TGTGCCAGCAGATCCGGGGGGGCACGGGAGCAGTTCTTC. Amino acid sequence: CASRSGGAREQFF.

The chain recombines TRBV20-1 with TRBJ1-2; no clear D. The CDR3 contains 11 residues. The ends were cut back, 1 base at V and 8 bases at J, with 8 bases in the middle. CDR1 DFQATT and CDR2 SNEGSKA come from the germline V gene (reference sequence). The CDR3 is CSARAPQGYTF. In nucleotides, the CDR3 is TGCAGTGCTAGAGCCCCACAGGGCTACACCTTC.

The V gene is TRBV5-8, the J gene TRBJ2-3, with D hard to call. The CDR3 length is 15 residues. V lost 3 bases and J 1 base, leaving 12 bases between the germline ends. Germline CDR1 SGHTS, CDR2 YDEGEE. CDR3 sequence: CASSSPVYGTDTQYF. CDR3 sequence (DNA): TGTGCCAGCAGCTCCCCAGTCTACGGCACAGATACGCAGTATTTT.

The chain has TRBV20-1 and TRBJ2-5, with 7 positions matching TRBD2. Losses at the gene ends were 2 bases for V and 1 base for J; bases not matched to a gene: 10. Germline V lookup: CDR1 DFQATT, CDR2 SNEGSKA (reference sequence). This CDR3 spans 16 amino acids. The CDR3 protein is CSARKPGTKPQETQYF. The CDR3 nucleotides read TGCAGTGCTAGAAAACCCGGGACTAAGCCCCAAGAGACCCAGTACTTC.

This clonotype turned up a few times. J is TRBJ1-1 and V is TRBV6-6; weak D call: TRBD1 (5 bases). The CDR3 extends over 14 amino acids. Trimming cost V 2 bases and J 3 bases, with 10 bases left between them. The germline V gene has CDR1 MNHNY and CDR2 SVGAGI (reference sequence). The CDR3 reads CASSYQGVDTEAFF. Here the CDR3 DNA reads TGTGCCAGCAGTTACCAGGGTGTGGACACTGAAGCTTTCTTT.

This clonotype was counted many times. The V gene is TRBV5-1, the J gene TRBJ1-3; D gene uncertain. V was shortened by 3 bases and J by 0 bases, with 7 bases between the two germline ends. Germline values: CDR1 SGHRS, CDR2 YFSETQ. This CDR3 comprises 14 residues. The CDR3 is CASSSANSGNTIYF. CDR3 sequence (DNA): TGCGCCAGCAGCTCGGCCAACTCTGGAAACACCATATATTTT.

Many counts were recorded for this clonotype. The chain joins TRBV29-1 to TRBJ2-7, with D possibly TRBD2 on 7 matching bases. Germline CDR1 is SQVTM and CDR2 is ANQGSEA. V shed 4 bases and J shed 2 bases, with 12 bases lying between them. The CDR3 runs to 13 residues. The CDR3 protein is CSVGEGGTYEQYF. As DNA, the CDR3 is TGCAGCGTTGGGGAGGGGGGGACCTACGAGCAGTACTTC.

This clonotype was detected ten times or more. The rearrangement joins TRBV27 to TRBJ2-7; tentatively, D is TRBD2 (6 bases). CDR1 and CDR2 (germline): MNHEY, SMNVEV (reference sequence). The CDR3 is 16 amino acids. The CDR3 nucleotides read TGTGGGCGGGAACAGTTGGACCGCAACACGTCCTACGAGCAGTACTTC. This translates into CGREQLDRNTSYEQYF.

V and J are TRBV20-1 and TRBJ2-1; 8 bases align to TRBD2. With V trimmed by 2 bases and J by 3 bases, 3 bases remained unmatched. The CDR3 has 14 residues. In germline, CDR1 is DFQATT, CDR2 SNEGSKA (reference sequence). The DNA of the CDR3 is TGCAGTGCTAGAAGCGGGAGAGTCTACAATGAGCAGTTCTTC. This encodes CSARSGRVYNEQFF.

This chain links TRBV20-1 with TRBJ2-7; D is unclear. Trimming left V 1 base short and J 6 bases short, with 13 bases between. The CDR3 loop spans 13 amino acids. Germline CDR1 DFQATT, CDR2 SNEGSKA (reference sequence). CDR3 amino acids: CSARGPVRGEQYF. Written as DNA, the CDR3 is TGCAGTGCTAGAGGACCCGTGCGTGGCGAGCAGTACTTC.

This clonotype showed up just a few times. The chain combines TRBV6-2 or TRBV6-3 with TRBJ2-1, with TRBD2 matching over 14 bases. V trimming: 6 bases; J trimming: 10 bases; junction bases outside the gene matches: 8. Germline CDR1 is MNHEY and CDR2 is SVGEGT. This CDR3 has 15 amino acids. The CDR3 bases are TGTGCCAGCAGGCAGACTAGCGGGAGGGCGAGGGAGCAGTTCTTC. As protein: CASRQTSGRAREQFF.